Below, 28 T cell receptor beta chains from the same sample are listed, as sequenced in a study of T cell changes during pregnancy in multiple sclerosis. The table came from immunoSEQ multiplex PCR; TCRdb's copy has only in-frame clones and leaves some out. This table holds about 100,000 clones, around 93% found once. Sequenced here: peripheral blood, sampled before pregnancy. These receptors were obtained from a female donor with multiple sclerosis, enrolled in a pregnancy study.

J is TRBJ2-1 and V is TRBV7-9, with a tentative D call TRBD2 (6 bases). The germline CDR1 and CDR2 sequences are SEHNR and FQNEAQ (reference sequence). Trimming took off 7 bases at V and 0 bases at J, with 16 bases between the two ends. This CDR3 spans 16 amino acids. CDR3: CASIDTSTSSYNEQFF. In DNA, the CDR3 is TGTGCCAGCATCGATACTAGCACCAGCTCCTACAATGAGCAGTTCTTC.

The chain is built from TRBV29-1 and TRBJ2-2, with a tentative D call TRBD1 (6 bases). The CDR3 is 13 amino acids. Germline assignment: CDR1 SQVTM and CDR2 ANQGSEA. Trimming left V 4 bases short and J 5 bases short, with 11 bases between. CDR3 protein: CSVGAGVTGELFF. The DNA of the CDR3 is TGCAGCGTTGGGGCAGGGGTAACCGGGGAGCTGTTTTTT.

In its sample, this clone was seen once. This chain links TRBV5-1 with TRBJ2-1; D is ambiguous. Trimming cost V 2 bases and J 0 bases, with 6 bases left between them. From germline, CDR1 is SGHRS and CDR2 YFSETQ. The CDR3 is made up of 14 amino acids. In nucleotides, the CDR3 is TGCGCCAGCAGCTTACAAGACTCCTACAATGAGCAGTTCTTC. Translated: CASSLQDSYNEQFF.

This sequence joins TRBV6-1 and TRBJ1-3, with a possible D match to TRBD1 (5 bases). The germline V gene encodes CDR1 MNHNS and CDR2 SASEGT. The CDR3 extends over 13 amino acids. CDR3 nucleotide sequence: TGTGCAGTGGGCAGGGTGTCTGGAAACACCATATATTTT. Protein sequence: CAVGRVSGNTIYF.

The CDR3 loop reads CAARTSGTYNEQFF. CDR3 sequence (DNA): TGTGCCGCCCGGACTAGCGGGACTTACAATGAGCAGTTCTTC. V usage is TRBV6-5 and J usage is TRBJ2-1; 12 bases match TRBD2. The CDR3 is made up of 14 amino acids. The V and J ends lost 11 bases and 4 bases, in that order; junction bases with no gene match: 6. Germline values: CDR1 MNHEY, CDR2 SVGAGI.

This chain links TRBV6-5 with TRBJ2-7; 10 nucleotides agree with TRBD2. The CDR3 length is 13 residues. J lost 8 bases, V lost 4 bases, and 5 bases had no gene match. From germline, CDR1 is MNHEY and CDR2 SVGAGI. The CDR3 is CASSSASGGKQYF. In DNA form, the CDR3 reads TGTGCCAGCAGTTCGGCTAGCGGGGGAAAGCAGTACTTC.

V usage is TRBV10-3 and J usage is TRBJ2-7, with 12 nucleotides matching TRBD2. Germline V gives CDR1 ENHRY, CDR2 SYGVKD. This CDR3 comprises 15 residues. V trimming: 3 bases; J trimming: 3 bases; junction bases outside the gene matches: 3. The chain's CDR3 is CAISDGLAGSYEQYF. In DNA form, the CDR3 reads TGTGCCATCAGTGACGGACTAGCGGGGAGCTACGAGCAGTACTTC.

In this sample, this clone turned up once. This chain joins TRBV7-9 and TRBJ2-7, with TRBD1 matching over 7 bases. Germline CDR1 SEHNR, CDR2 FQNEAQ (reference sequence). The CDR3 contains 17 residues. The V and J ends lost 1 base and 2 bases, in that order; junction bases with no gene match: 11. CDR3: CASSLGGRDSVPYEQYF. The CDR3 DNA follows: TGTGCCAGCAGCTTAGGAGGCCGGGACAGCGTACCCTACGAGCAGTACTTC.

V is TRBV6-6 and J is TRBJ2-3; possibly TRBD1 for D (6 bases). The CDR3 length is 16 residues. The germline V and J ends were trimmed by 2 bases and 6 bases, with 18 bases remaining between them. Germline V gene lookup returns CDR1 MNHNY and CDR2 SVGAGI (reference sequence). CDR3 sequence (DNA): TGTGCCAGCAGTTACAGGCAGGGGAGCCCCGGGGATACGCAGTATTTT. It yields the protein CASSYRQGSPGDTQYF.

The chain uses TRBV2 and TRBJ2-7; 7 nucleotides agree with TRBD1. The germline V gene has CDR1 SNHLY and CDR2 FYNNEI. This CDR3 is built from 15 residues. With V trimmed by 3 bases and J by 1 base, 6 bases remained unmatched. The CDR3 DNA reads TGTGCCAGCAGTGACAGGACAGGCGGTTCCTACGAGCAGTACTTC. Encoded protein: CASSDRTGGSYEQYF.

The rearrangement uses TRBV28 and TRBJ2-1; 8 nucleotides match TRBD2. The trim removed 2 bases at V and 11 bases at J, leaving 2 bases unmatched. Germline V gives CDR1 MDHEN, CDR2 SYDVKM. This CDR3 has 12 amino acids. The CDR3 reads CASSLAGGQQFF. CDR3 sequence (DNA): TGTGCCAGCAGTTTAGCGGGAGGTCAGCAGTTCTTC.

The gene calls are TRBV4-3 and TRBJ2-7; 7 positions agree with TRBD1. V was pared by 1 base and J by 3 bases, with 3 bases of the junction left unmatched. Germline-derived CDR1 and CDR2 are LGHNA and YSLEER. The CDR3 loop spans 14 amino acids. The CDR3 bases are TGCGCCAGCAGCCAAGGGGACAGACTCTACGAGCAGTACTTC. Translated, it gives CASSQGDRLYEQYF.

The V call is TRBV18, the J call TRBJ2-7; TRBD1 matches 10 bases. This CDR3 is 15 amino acids long. Germline V lookup: CDR1 KGHSH, CDR2 LQKENI. Trimming cost V 3 bases and J 5 bases; bases outside gene matches: 7. The CDR3, as DNA: TGTGCCAGCTCACCTAACGACAGGGGGCTCAACGAGCAGTACTTC. Translation gives CASSPNDRGLNEQYF.

This clone was seen once. This chain joins TRBV23-1 and TRBJ2-7; possible D gene TRBD2, 6 bases. TRBV23-1 is designated an ORF whose function remains uncertain. Trimming cost V 0 bases and J 2 bases, with 14 bases left between them. The length of the CDR3 is 16 residues. The CDR3 nucleotides are TGCGCCAGCAGTCAATCTAGGAGGGAATTTACCTACGAGCAGTACTTC. Translated, it gives CASSQSRREFTYEQYF.

This chain uses TRBV10-1 with TRBJ1-1, with 8 bases fitting TRBD1. The V segment lost 4 bases and the J segment 8 bases; nucleotides outside the gene matches: 9. The germline gives CDR1 WNHNN, CDR2 SYGVQD (reference sequence). CDR3 size: 14 residues. CDR3 amino acids: CASSGGQGWSEAFF. CDR3 bases: TGCGCCAGCAGTGGTGGACAGGGATGGTCCGAAGCTTTCTTT.

The genes are TRBV5-1 and TRBJ2-3; TRBD1 agrees at 7 bases. V shed 0 bases and J 1 base; nucleotides not matched to a gene: 2. The V gene's germline CDR1 is SGHRS and CDR2 YFSETQ. The CDR3 extends over 15 amino acids. CDR3 coding DNA: TGCGCCAGCAGCTTGGCCGGACAGGGCACAGATACGCAGTATTTT. Translating it yields CASSLAGQGTDTQYF.

This clone has a single count. This chain uses TRBV29-1 with TRBJ2-1; 8 nucleotides align to TRBD1. The length of the CDR3 is 14 residues. The V gene's germline CDR1 is SQVTM and CDR2 ANQGSEA. J lost 6 bases, V lost 3 bases, and 7 bases had no gene match. The CDR3: CSVDGDRWSNEQFF. The DNA of the CDR3 is TGCAGCGTTGATGGGGACAGGTGGAGCAATGAGCAGTTCTTC.

The V gene is TRBV5-5, the J gene TRBJ1-1, with unresolved D. The ends were cut back, 3 bases at V and 1 base at J, with 7 bases in the middle. Germline values: CDR1 SGHKS, CDR2 YYEKEE (reference sequence). The CDR3 runs to 13 residues. DNA of the CDR3: TGTGCCAGCAGCTACCAGGAGAACACTGAAGCTTTCTTT. Translated: CASSYQENTEAFF.

The chain couples TRBV7-2 to TRBJ1-2; D call uncertain. The germline V gene has CDR1 SGHTA and CDR2 FQGNSA. V was pared by 2 bases and J by 8 bases, with 9 bases between. This CDR3 spans 12 amino acids. Written as DNA, the CDR3 is TGTGCCAGCAGCTTAATGTTCAGGGGCTACACCTTC. Translating it yields CASSLMFRGYTF.

The V and J genes are TRBV30 and TRBJ2-2, with D possibly being TRBD2 (6 bases). From germline, CDR1 is GTSNPN and CDR2 SVGIG (reference sequence). The CDR3 is 14 residues long. V was trimmed by 3 bases and J by 4 bases, leaving 12 bases between them. CDR3 protein: CAWSIREITGELFF. The DNA of the CDR3 is TGTGCCTGGAGCATCCGGGAGATCACCGGGGAGCTGTTTTTT.

This clone occurred once. V usage is TRBV6-5 and J usage is TRBJ2-3, with 11 bases matching TRBD2. Per the germline V gene, CDR1 is MNHEY and CDR2 is SVGAGI. The J segment lost 6 bases and the V segment lost 6 bases, leaving 8 bases of the junction unmatched. This CDR3 is 15 amino acids long. Here the CDR3 reads CASRGSGRARDTQYF. In DNA form, the CDR3 reads TGTGCCAGCAGGGGTAGCGGGAGGGCGAGGGATACGCAGTATTTT.

The gene calls are TRBV30 and TRBJ2-3, with D maybe TRBD2 (6 bases). The V gene lost 2 bases and the J gene lost 6 bases, with 9 bases spanning the gap. The CDR3 covers 12 residues. The germline CDR1 and CDR2 sequences are GTSNPN and SVGIG (reference sequence). CDR3 coding DNA: TGTGCCTGGAGTAGCGGGTCGGATACGCAGTATTTT. Translation: CAWSSGSDTQYF.

V is TRBV7-2 and J is TRBJ1-4, with 10 bases fitting TRBD1. Germline values: CDR1 SGHTA, CDR2 FQGNSA. Trimming removed 5 bases from V and 10 bases from J; junction bases left unmatched: 10. This CDR3 is built from 15 residues. In DNA, the CDR3 is TGTGCCAGCAGCGTCGGACAGGGGGGTTTTGGAAAACTGTTTTTT. Its translation is CASSVGQGGFGKLFF.

This clone was counted once. An end of the junction does not agree with germline; a read error may underlie this. The CDR3: CASSLIGVSGRGTDTQYF. Written as DNA, the CDR3 is TGTGCCAGCAGCTTAATAGGGGTTAGCGGGAGAGGCACGGATACGCAGTATTTT. The J gene is TRBJ2-3, the V gene TRBV7-9; the match to TRBD2 covers 9 bases. The V gene's germline CDR1 is SEHNR and CDR2 FQNEAQ (reference sequence). The CDR3 covers 18 residues.

The rearrangement joins TRBV6-1 to TRBJ2-6; D is unresolved. The V gene's germline CDR1 is MNHNS and CDR2 SASEGT. Trimming cost V 0 bases and J 1 base, with 4 bases left between them. The CDR3 runs 15 residues. The CDR3 DNA reads TGTGCCAGCAGTGAAGCCAGATCTGGGGCCAACGTCCTGACTTTC. The encoded protein is CASSEARSGANVLTF.

This clone was observed once. The J gene is TRBJ1-5, the V gene TRBV2; no firm D call. Germline V gene sequence: CDR1 SNHLY, CDR2 FYNNEI. CDR3 length: 14 amino acids. V lost 6 bases and J lost 0, with 9 bases in between. CDR3 protein: CASRPSHSNQPQHF. DNA for the CDR3: TGTGCCAGCAGACCGAGTCATAGCAATCAGCCCCAGCATTTT.

The chain joins TRBV7-9 to TRBJ2-7, with D perhaps matching TRBD1 (5 bases). Trimming cost V 4 bases and J 9 bases, with 19 bases left between them. Germline CDR1 SEHNR, CDR2 FQNEAQ (reference sequence). The CDR3 is 14 amino acids. The CDR3 spells CASSSVESGASQYF. The CDR3 DNA reads as TGTGCCAGCAGCTCGGTCGAGAGTGGGGCGTCGCAGTACTTC.

The chain recombines TRBV18 with TRBJ1-5; 9 nucleotides agree with TRBD1. Trimming at V came to 3 bases and at J to 2 bases, leaving 17 bases not matched to a gene. This CDR3 contains 20 residues. CDR1 is KGHSH and CDR2 is LQKENI in the germline V gene. CDR3 residues: CASSPQSTGGYANGNQPQHF. CDR3 DNA: TGTGCCAGCTCACCCCAGTCGACAGGGGGTTATGCGAATGGCAATCAGCCCCAGCATTTT.